One T cell receptor beta chain is described in this entry. Its antigen remains unknown. Every TCR beta cDNA library bore unique molecular identifiers. TCRdb re-derived calls from the PCR reads in MiXCR, one entry per CDR3 protein. The sample lists under 900,000 distinct CDR3 sequences, roughly 50% occurring once. The sample originates from a study of post-analysis software for immune sequencing data. Study findings and constraints: In patients, about five TRBV segments were more frequent than in controls, with TRBV5-6, TRBV5-1 and TRBV20-1 among them.

The CDR3 is 14 amino acids. Looked up from germline, CDR1 is MGHRA and CDR2 is YSYEKL. Trimming stripped 3 bases from V and 2 bases from J, with 11 bases between. The source is a girl aged 10 to 17 with multiple sclerosis. The chain has TRBV4-1 and TRBJ2-7; possible D gene TRBD1, 6 bases. Sequencing was carried out using blood. The CDR3 nucleotides read TGCGCCAGCAGCCACTCGACAGGCCCCTACGAGCAGTACTTC. It codes for CASSHSTGPYEQYF.